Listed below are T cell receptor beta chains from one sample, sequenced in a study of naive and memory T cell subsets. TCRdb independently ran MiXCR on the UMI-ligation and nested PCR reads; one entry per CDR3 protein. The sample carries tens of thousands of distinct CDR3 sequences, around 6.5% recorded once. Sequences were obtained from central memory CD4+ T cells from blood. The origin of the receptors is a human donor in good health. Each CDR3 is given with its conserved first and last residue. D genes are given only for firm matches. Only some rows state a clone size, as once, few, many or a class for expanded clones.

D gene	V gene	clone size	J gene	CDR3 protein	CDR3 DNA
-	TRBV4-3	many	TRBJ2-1	CASSQEVGPLGEFF	TGCGCCAGCAGCCAAGAGGTGGGCCCCTTGGGTGAGTTCTTC
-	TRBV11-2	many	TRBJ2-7	CASSPTPRYEQYF	TGTGCCAGCAGCCCGACGCCGAGATACGAGCAGTACTTC
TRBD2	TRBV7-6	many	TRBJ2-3	CASSRRTSGGVDTQYF	TGTGCCAGCAGCCGACGGACTAGCGGGGGGGTCGATACGCAGTATTTT
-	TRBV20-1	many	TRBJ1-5	CSAKGRGNQPQHF	TGCAGTGCTAAGGGTAGGGGCAATCAGCCCCAGCATTTT
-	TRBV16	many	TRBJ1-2	CASSRIYGYTF	TGTGCCAGCAGCCGGATCTATGGCTACACCTTC
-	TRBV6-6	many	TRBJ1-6	CASTKNGIVSYNSPLHF	TGTGCCAGCACTAAGAATGGGATTGTCTCCTATAATTCACCCCTCCACTTT
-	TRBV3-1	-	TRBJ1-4	CASSQDRSVNEKLFF	TGTGCCAGCAGCCAAGATCGGAGCGTTAATGAAAAACTGTTTTTT
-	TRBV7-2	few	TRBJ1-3	CASSSTSSGNTIYF	TGTGCCAGCAGCTCAACAAGCTCTGGAAACACCATATATTTT
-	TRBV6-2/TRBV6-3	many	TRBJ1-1	CASAEWGRQNTEAFF	TGTGCCAGTGCGGAGTGGGGCAGACAGAACACTGAAGCTTTCTTT
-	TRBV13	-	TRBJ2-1	CASSLVASGSEQFF	TGTGCCAGCAGCTTAGTAGCATCCGGGAGTGAGCAGTTCTTC
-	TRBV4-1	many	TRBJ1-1	CASSQDTEGELTREAFF	TGCGCCAGCAGCCAAGATACGGAGGGAGAGTTGACCCGAGAAGCTTTCTTT
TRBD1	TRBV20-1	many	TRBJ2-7	CSARQGGYEQYF	TGCAGTGCCCGACAGGGGGGCTACGAGCAGTACTTC
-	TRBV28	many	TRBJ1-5	CASSFWATYNQPQHF	TGTGCCAGCAGTTTTTGGGCCACTTACAATCAGCCCCAGCATTTT
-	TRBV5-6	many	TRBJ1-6	CASSFPGSNSPLHF	TGTGCCAGCAGCTTCCCGGGATCTAATTCACCCCTCCACTTT
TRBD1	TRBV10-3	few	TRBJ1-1	CAIRDRANTEAFF	TGTGCCATCCGGGACAGGGCGAACACTGAAGCTTTCTTT
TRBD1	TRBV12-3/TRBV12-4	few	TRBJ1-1	CASSPTGQAGTEAFF	TGTGCCAGCAGCCCAACTGGACAGGCGGGCACTGAAGCTTTCTTT
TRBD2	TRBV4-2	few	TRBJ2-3	CASSQVGLVDTQYF	TGTGCCAGCAGCCAAGTAGGACTAGTCGATACGCAGTATTTT
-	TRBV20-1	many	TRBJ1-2	CSASEVAYGYTF	TGCAGTGCTAGTGAGGTGGCTTATGGCTACACCTTC
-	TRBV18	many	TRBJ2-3	CASSRGSILGDTQYF	TGTGCCAGCTCACGAGGGAGTATTTTGGGGGATACGCAGTATTTT
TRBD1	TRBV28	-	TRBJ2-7	CASSLFGGQSLSYEQYF	TGTGCCAGCAGTTTATTTGGGGGACAGTCCCTTTCCTACGAGCAGTACTTC
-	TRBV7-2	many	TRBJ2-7	CASSSRQAQEQYF	TGTGCCAGCAGCTCCAGGCAGGCACAGGAGCAGTACTTC
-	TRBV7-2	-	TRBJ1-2	CASSPTGGVLLGGYTF	TGTGCCAGCAGCCCGACGGGGGGGGTTTTATTGGGTGGCTACACCTTC
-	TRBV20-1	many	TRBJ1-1	CSASALQLGRGGTEAFF	TGCAGTGCTAGTGCCCTCCAGTTGGGGAGGGGGGGCACTGAAGCTTTCTTT
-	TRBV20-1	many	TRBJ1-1	CRVDFPLTQEAFF	TGCAGAGTCGACTTCCCTTTAACACAGGAAGCTTTCTTT
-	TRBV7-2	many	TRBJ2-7	CASSSRGAYEQYF	TGTGCCAGCAGCTCACGGGGAGCCTACGAGCAGTACTTC
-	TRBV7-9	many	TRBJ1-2	CASSLGTAYGYTF	TGTGCCAGCAGCTTGGGGACCGCCTATGGCTACACCTTC
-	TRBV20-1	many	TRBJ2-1	CSASQWRSYNEQFF	TGCAGTGCTAGTCAGTGGCGTTCCTACAATGAGCAGTTCTTC
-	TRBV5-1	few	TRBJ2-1	CASSSGDLPNEQFF	TGCGCCAGCAGCTCGGGGGACTTGCCCAATGAGCAGTTCTTC
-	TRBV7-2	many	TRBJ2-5	CASSLEVQETQYF	TGTGCCAGCAGCTTAGAGGTCCAAGAGACCCAGTACTTC
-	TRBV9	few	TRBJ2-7	CASSPSGGMGQYF	TGTGCCAGCAGCCCATCCGGCGGGATGGGGCAGTACTTC